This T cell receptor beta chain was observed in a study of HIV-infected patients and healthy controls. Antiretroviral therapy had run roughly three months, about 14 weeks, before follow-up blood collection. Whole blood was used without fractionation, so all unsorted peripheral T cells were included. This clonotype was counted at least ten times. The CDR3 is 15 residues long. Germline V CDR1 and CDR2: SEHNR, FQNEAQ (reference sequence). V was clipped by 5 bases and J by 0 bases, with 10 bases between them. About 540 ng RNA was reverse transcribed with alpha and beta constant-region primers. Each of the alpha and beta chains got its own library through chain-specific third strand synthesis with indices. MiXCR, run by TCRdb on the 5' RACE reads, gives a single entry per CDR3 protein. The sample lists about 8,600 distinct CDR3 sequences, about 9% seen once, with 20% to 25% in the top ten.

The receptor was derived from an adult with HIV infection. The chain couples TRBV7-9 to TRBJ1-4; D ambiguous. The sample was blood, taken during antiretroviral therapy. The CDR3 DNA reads TGTGCCAGCAGCCGTTCTACGGCAACTAATGAAAAACTGTTTTTT. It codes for CASSRSTATNEKLFF.